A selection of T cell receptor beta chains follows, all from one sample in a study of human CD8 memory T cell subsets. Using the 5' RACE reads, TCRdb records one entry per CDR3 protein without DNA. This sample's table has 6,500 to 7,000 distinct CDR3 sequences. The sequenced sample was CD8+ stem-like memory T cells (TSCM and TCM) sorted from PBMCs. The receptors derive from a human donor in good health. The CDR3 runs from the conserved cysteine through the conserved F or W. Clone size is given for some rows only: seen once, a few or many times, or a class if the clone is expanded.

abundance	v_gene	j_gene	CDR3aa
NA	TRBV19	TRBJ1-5	CASSLWGQPQHF
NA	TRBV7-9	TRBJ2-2	CASSSLTTTNTGELFF
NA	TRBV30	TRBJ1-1	CAWSPEPNTEAFF
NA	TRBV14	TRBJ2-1	CASSQGLGSGRYNEQFF
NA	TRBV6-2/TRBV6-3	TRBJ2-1	CASMGSGSYNEQFF
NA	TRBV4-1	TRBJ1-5	CASSHYEGGNQPQHF
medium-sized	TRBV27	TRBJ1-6	CASSLNRGSPLHF
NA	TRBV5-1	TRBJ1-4	CASSLDRGREKLFF
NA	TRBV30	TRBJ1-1	CAWSVPPEAFF
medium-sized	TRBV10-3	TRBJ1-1	CAISTTGGNTEAFF
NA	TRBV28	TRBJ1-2	CASSTSTGTHGYTF
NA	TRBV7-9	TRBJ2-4	CASSLGNIQYF
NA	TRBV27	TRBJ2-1	CASTPIGPYNEQFF
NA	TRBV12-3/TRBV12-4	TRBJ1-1	CASNPSRDRGVGTEAFF
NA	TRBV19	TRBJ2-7	CASSPDGSSGQYF
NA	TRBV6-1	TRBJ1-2	CASSEAGGGYTF
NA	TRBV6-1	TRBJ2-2	CASSRTGSGELFF
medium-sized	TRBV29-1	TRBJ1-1	CSDSREVWTEAFF
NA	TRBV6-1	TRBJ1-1	CASSEEVNLANTEAFF
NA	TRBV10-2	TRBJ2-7	CASSEGHEQYF
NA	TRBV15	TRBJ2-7	CATSREGVSYEQYF
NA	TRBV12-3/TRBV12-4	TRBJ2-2	CASMEGAVRTGELFF
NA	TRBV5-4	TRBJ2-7	CASSDPGLASYEQYF
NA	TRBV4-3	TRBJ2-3	CASSQLAGGTSGTQYF
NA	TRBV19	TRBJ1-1	CASMDRVESMNTEAFF
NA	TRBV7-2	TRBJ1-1	CASNQALTAMNTEAFF
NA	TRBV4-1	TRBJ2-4	CASSQAGGKNIQYF
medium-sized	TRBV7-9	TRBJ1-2	CASSDGTGGYTF
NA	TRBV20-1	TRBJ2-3	CSARSELAGTTDTQYF
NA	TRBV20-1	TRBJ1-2	CSAQGDRGPLSSGYTF
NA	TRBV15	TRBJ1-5	CATSSQGKDQPQHF
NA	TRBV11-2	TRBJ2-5	CASSLQGETQYF
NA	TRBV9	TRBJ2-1	CASSAAGEQFF
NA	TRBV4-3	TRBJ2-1	CASSHTSLSNEQFF
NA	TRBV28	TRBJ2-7	CASSFPRGRQYF
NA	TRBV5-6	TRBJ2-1	CASSLGTSLLQFF
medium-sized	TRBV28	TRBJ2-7	CASSLGQGPSYEQYF
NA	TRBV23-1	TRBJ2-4	CASSQSPGTGVGAKNIQYF
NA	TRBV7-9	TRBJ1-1	CASSLTFVGNTEAFF
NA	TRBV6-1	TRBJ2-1	CATVAGEVYNEQFF
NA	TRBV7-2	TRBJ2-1	CASSLVTTGEQFF
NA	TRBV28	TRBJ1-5	CASSWGGRHQPQHF
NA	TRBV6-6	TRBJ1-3	CASSYSLRSSGNTIYF
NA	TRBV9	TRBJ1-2	CASSVATLGGPGDEGPNYGYTF
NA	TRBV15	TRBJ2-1	CATSTDRTGGYNEQFF
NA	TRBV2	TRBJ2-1	CASSQGLAAYNEQFF
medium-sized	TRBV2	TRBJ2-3	CASSEAEGDTQYF
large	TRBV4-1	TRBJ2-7	CASSLGQSREQYF
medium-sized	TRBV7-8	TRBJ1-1	CASSGGEGTWKSEAFF
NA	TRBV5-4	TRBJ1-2	CASSFSGGGYGYTF
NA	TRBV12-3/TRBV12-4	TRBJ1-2	CASSSQTGAGDGYTF
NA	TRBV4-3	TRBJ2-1	CASSQLAGLNEQFF
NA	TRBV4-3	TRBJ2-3	CASSGRTDTQYF
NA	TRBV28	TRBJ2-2	CASRDPNTGELFF
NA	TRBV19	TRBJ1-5	CASSTGTASNQPQHF